The 22 T cell receptor beta chains below were found in one sample sequenced in a study of T cell responses to AZD1222 COVID-19 vaccine. The repertoire was sequenced with immunoSEQ multiplex PCR; TCRdb's copy has only in-frame clones and lacks some. The table has some 150,000 clones, about nine tenths seen once; the top ten hold under 7%. This sample comprised peripheral blood, obtained on day 0 of MenACWY control vaccination. The receptor source for this set is an adult in good health.

CDR3 region: CASSPGRATNEKLFF. CDR3 DNA: TGTGCCAGCTCACCAGGCAGGGCAACTAATGAAAAACTGTTTTTT. The chain is built from TRBV18 and TRBJ1-4, with D maybe TRBD1 (5 bases). The CDR3 has 15 amino acids. Germline V gene data show CDR1 as KGHSH and CDR2 as LQKENI. V was clipped by 2 bases and J by 0 bases, with 7 bases between them.

This chain links TRBV9 with TRBJ2-3, with 7 bases lining up with TRBD1. Germline CDR1 SGDLS, CDR2 YYNGEE. The junction had 7 bases not matched to a gene; V was cut back by 6 bases and J by 3 bases. This CDR3 contains 14 residues. CDR3 sequence reads: CASTDTGVTDTQYF. As DNA, the CDR3 is TGTGCCAGCACCGATACAGGGGTAACAGATACGCAGTATTTT.

In this sample, this clone turned up once. This sequence joins TRBV19 and TRBJ2-2; D unresolved. The length of the CDR3 is 15 residues. Between the trimmed V and J ends, which lost 7 bases and 0 bases, there was a span of 12 bases. Germline lookup yields CDR1 LNHDA and CDR2 SQIVND (reference sequence). The CDR3 region is CASIQDSPNTGELFF. In nucleotides, the CDR3 is TGTGCCAGTATTCAAGATTCACCGAACACCGGGGAGCTGTTTTTT.

This clone came up once. The rearrangement links TRBV28 to TRBJ2-1; 8 nucleotides agree with TRBD1. Germline values: CDR1 MDHEN, CDR2 SYDVKM. V lost 2 bases, J lost 8 bases, and 2 bases stayed unmatched. The CDR3 totals 13 residues. The CDR3 DNA sequence: TGTGCCAGCAGTTTAGCAGGGGGCGATGAGCAGTTCTTC. This codes for CASSLAGGDEQFF.

Here the CDR3 reads CATSDRGWVGGYTF. DNA for the CDR3: TGTGCCACCAGTGATCGGGGTTGGGTCGGAGGCTACACCTTC. The V gene is TRBV24-1, the J gene TRBJ1-2, with D unresolved. Trimming removed 3 bases from V and 8 bases from J, with 15 bases in between. Germline CDR1 KGHDR, CDR2 SFDVKD. The CDR3 consists of 14 residues.

The chain recombines TRBV5-1 with TRBJ2-5; 10 nucleotides line up with TRBD1. The CDR3 spans 15 residues. The V and J ends lost 4 bases and 5 bases, in that order; junction bases with no gene match: 8. Germline V gene data show CDR1 as SGHRS and CDR2 as YFSETQ. CDR3 nucleotides: TGCGCCAGCAGCGTTGGGGACAGGGGATCGGAGACCCAGTACTTC. It codes for CASSVGDRGSETQYF.

This clone showed up just a few times. This CDR3 reads CASSFGTGASGNTIYF. The CDR3 region has the DNA TGTGCCAGCAGCTTCGGGACAGGGGCCTCTGGAAACACCATATATTTT. The chain couples TRBV7-6 to TRBJ1-3; 10 nucleotides agree with TRBD1. The germline gives CDR1 SGHVS, CDR2 FNYEAQ. The J segment lost 0 bases and the V segment lost 3 bases, leaving 2 bases of the junction unmatched. This CDR3 comprises 16 residues.

V gene TRBV29-1 combines with J gene TRBJ2-5, with D perhaps matching TRBD2 (6 bases). The CDR3 is 14 amino acids. Germline values: CDR1 SQVTM, CDR2 ANQGSEA. Trimming removed 4 bases from V and 5 bases from J, with 17 bases in between. CDR3 nucleotides: TGCAGCGTTGGGCCTAGCGTCTCCGGGGAGACCCAGTACTTC. Its translation: CSVGPSVSGETQYF.

The J gene is TRBJ2-3, the V gene TRBV7-6, with 8 bases matching TRBD1. CDR3 size: 18 residues. V gave up 2 bases and J gave up 3 bases; unmatched junction bases: 13. CDR1 SGHVS and CDR2 FNYEAQ come from the germline V gene. The DNA of the CDR3 is TGTGCCAGCAGCTTAAACCCCAGGACAGGGATAGGGACAGATACGCAGTATTTT. This codes for CASSLNPRTGIGTDTQYF.

The rearrangement uses TRBV24-1 and TRBJ1-5, with D possibly TRBD1 on 5 matching bases. Trimming took off 7 bases at V and 3 bases at J, with 12 bases between the two ends. The CDR3 sequence is 14 residues long. Germline CDR1 is KGHDR and CDR2 is SFDVKD. CDR3 DNA sequence: TGTGCCACCAGGGGGGACGGCGACAATCAGCCCCAGCATTTT. This gives the protein CATRGDGDNQPQHF.

The gene calls are TRBV24-1 and TRBJ2-3; 10 bases are a match to TRBD1. Germline CDR1 and CDR2: KGHDR and SFDVKD. This CDR3 has 16 residues. With V trimmed by 4 bases and J by 4 bases, 7 bases remained unmatched. The CDR3 bases are TGTGCCACCAGTGAACTCCGGACAGGGGGGGCAGATACGCAGTATTTT. This translates into CATSELRTGGADTQYF.

The J gene is TRBJ1-3, the V gene TRBV30; no reliable D call. CDR3 size: 12 residues. CDR1 GTSNPN and CDR2 SVGIG come from the germline V gene (reference sequence). Deletions cut 1 base from V and 8 bases from J, with 9 bases between. The CDR3 region is CAWSGGWDTIYF. The DNA of the CDR3 is TGTGCCTGGAGTGGCGGTTGGGACACCATATATTTT.

The CDR3 sequence is CASSMRAGNTGELFF. Written as DNA, the CDR3 is TGTGCCAGTAGTATGAGGGCAGGAAACACCGGGGAGCTGTTTTTT. The chain has TRBV19 and TRBJ2-2; a weak D match, TRBD2 (5 bases). Per the germline V gene, CDR1 is LNHDA and CDR2 is SQIVND (reference sequence). The V end lost 3 bases, the J end lost 2 bases, and 10 bases lay between the germline ends. The CDR3 consists of 15 residues.

The V gene is TRBV25-1, the J gene TRBJ1-3; D gene ambiguous. Germline CDR1 reads MGHDK; CDR2 reads SYGVNS. Trimming stripped 2 bases from V and 4 bases from J, with 9 bases between. CDR3 length equals 14 residues. Written as DNA, the CDR3 is TGTGCCAGCAGTGAAGAAAGGACGGGAAACACCATATATTTT. This codes for CASSEERTGNTIYF.

The chain combines TRBV15 with TRBJ1-1; D uncertain. This CDR3 has 15 amino acids. V lost 5 bases, J lost 0 bases, and 13 bases lay in between. The germline V gene has CDR1 LNHNV and CDR2 YYDKDF (reference sequence). CDR3 bases: TGTGCCACCAGCCGTAGCCGGCCTATGAACACTGAAGCTTTCTTT. It encodes CATSRSRPMNTEAFF.

V gene TRBV9 combines with J gene TRBJ1-5; no clear D gene. The CDR3 length is 13 residues. Germline V CDR1 and CDR2: SGDLS, YYNGEE. Between the trimmed V and J ends, which lost 0 bases and 6 bases, there was a span of 7 bases. DNA of the CDR3: TGTGCCAGCAGCGTAGGGCTGGGTCAGCCCCAGCATTTT. Translated: CASSVGLGQPQHF.

The chain has TRBV30 and TRBJ1-5; TRBD1 is a possible D gene (6 bases). There are 15 residues in the CDR3. Trimming took off 0 bases at V and 3 bases at J, with 12 bases between the two ends. Germline CDR1 GTSNPN, CDR2 SVGIG (reference sequence). CDR3 nucleotides: TGTGCCTGGAGTGTAAAGTACAGGGCCAATCAGCCCCAGCATTTT. Translated: CAWSVKYRANQPQHF.

The chain links TRBV5-1 to TRBJ1-4; tentatively, D is TRBD1 (5 bases). The CDR3 loop spans 18 amino acids. V lost 0 bases and J 2 bases, leaving 17 bases between the germline ends. Germline values: CDR1 SGHRS, CDR2 YFSETQ. The CDR3 DNA sequence: TGCGCCAGCAGCTTGGCCTTGTCAGGGCGGCGGACTAATGAAAAACTGTTTTTT. Translated: CASSLALSGRRTNEKLFF.

The chain has TRBV29-1 and TRBJ1-1, with D perhaps matching TRBD1 (5 bases). CDR1 and CDR2 (germline): SQVTM, ANQGSEA. The CDR3 totals 10 residues. V was clipped by 7 bases and J by 7 bases, with 10 bases between them. The CDR3 region has the DNA TGCAGCGGGAGAGACAGTGAAGCTTTCTTT. Translated, it gives CSGRDSEAFF.

This clone occurred once. For the CDR3, the DNA is TGTGCCAGCAGCTTAGCGTGGGGAACCGACCTCGAGCAGTACTTC. Its protein is CASSLAWGTDLEQYF. This sequence joins TRBV7-9 and TRBJ2-7; D unclear. The CDR3 runs to 15 residues. The V gene's germline CDR1 is SEHNR and CDR2 FQNEAQ (reference sequence). The ends were cut back, 0 bases at V and 6 bases at J, with 15 bases in the middle. Together with reference TRBV7-9 and TRBJ2-7, the CDR3 gives the full variable domain: DTGVSQNPRHKITKRGQNVTFRCDPISEHNRLYWYRQTLGQGPEFLTYFQNEAQLEKSRLLSDRFSAERPKGSFSTLEIQRTEQGDSAMYLCASSLAWGTDLEQYFGPGTRLTVT.

This chain joins TRBV18 and TRBJ2-1; TRBD1 agrees at 7 bases. V trimming: 1 base; J trimming: 4 bases; junction bases outside the gene matches: 1. From germline, CDR1 is KGHSH and CDR2 LQKENI. The CDR3 runs to 14 residues. The CDR3 loop reads CASSPLGQYNEQFF. The CDR3 bases are TGTGCCAGCTCACCACTGGGACAGTACAATGAGCAGTTCTTC.

This chain uses TRBV4-1 with TRBJ1-3; D unclear. CDR1 and CDR2 (germline): MGHRA, YSYEKL. V lost 3 bases to trimming and J lost 0 bases, with 15 bases between them. The CDR3 has 17 residues. CDR3: CASSQQLGKISGNTIYF. The CDR3 bases are TGCGCCAGCAGCCAGCAGTTAGGGAAAATCTCTGGAAACACCATATATTTT.